This record looks at one T cell receptor (beta chain) sequence and its context. Germline values: CDR1 SGHAT, CDR2 FQNNGV. The CDR3 has 13 residues. J lost 8 bases, V lost 9 bases, and 10 bases had no gene match. Authors' analysis steps: Reference gene primer amplification yielded estimated nucleated cell counts. The protocol was immunoSEQ multiplex PCR, while the TCRdb copy is restricted to in-frame clones and leaves out a portion. Clone size and the V and J calls come from that table; the DNA yielded D and trimming. The table records around 310,000 clones, about 90% of them present only once. This entry belongs to a study of blood T cell repertoires in COVID-19.

Sequencing input: PBMCs or T cells enriched from blood (not recorded which). V and J are TRBV11-2 and TRBJ2-1, with 7 bases that match TRBD2. This TCR came from a woman aged 25 to 39 who had recovered from COVID-19. The CDR3 sequence: CASRGERIDEQFF. The CDR3 DNA sequence: TGTGCCAGTCGGGGGGAGAGAATCGATGAGCAGTTCTTC.